The present TCR beta chain was sequenced within a study of regulatory T cells in long-lasting Graves disease. The time point: persistent/refractory GD, antithyroid drugs over 5 years with positive TRAb. Construction of the TCR library relied on RNA isolated from PBMCs. The TCR beta library used iRepertoire HTBI primers with Arm-PCR amplification of CDR3. TCRdb recomputed calls from the multiplex PCR reads with MiXCR, one row per CDR3 protein. The sample lists 400,000 to 500,000 distinct CDR3 sequences; under 25% were seen once. This clonotype was seen a handful of times. Germline CDR1 and CDR2: GTSNPN and SVGIG (reference sequence). The ends were cut back, 5 bases at V and 2 bases at J, with 10 bases in the middle. The CDR3 loop spans 12 amino acids.

This TCR came from a female donor with Graves disease. V gene TRBV30 combines with J gene TRBJ2-7; D is ambiguous. Material: peripheral blood mononuclear cells (PBMCs), obtained when the disease was refractory, from a patient treated with antithyroid drugs. CDR3 DNA: TGTGCCTGGTCCGCTTCTCCCTACGAGCAGTACTTC. It codes for CAWSASPYEQYF.